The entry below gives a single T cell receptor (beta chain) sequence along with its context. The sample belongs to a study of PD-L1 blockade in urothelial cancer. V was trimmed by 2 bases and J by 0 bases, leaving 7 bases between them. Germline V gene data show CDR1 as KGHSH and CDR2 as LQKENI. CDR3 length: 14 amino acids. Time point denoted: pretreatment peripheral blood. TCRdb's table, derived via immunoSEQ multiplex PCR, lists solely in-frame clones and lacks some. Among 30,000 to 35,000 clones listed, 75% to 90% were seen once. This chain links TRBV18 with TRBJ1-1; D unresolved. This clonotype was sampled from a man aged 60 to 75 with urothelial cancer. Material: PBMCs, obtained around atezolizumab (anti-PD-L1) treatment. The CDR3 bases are TGTGCCAGCTCACCAAAAGAGATGAACACTGAAGCTTTCTTT. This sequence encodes CASSPKEMNTEAFF.